Listed here are 29 T cell receptor beta chains from one sample, sequenced in a study of blood T cell repertoires in COVID-19 (dated by TCRdb to the early 2020s). The protocol used for the library was the immunoSEQ multiplex PCR assay. Here the immuneACCESS table is served through TCRdb, limited to in-frame sequences with V and J called. Missing clones are a known gap in these copies; in checked studies unresolved V genes cover under half, and the rest lacks a known reason. Counted in this sample were some 190,000 clones; 75% to 90% of them appeared once. 0.95% to 1.3% of the sample comes from the top ten. The source material was peripheral blood. These receptors originate from a man aged 25-45 years with acute or convalescent COVID-19.

This clone was seen a handful of times. The chain is built from TRBV28 and TRBJ1-5, with D unresolved. The V end lost 5 bases, the J end lost 5 bases, and 16 bases lay between the germline ends. CDR1 is MDHEN and CDR2 is SYDVKM in the germline V gene. The CDR3 length is 15 residues. The CDR3 region is CASSSAESGDQPQHF. The CDR3, as DNA: TGTGCCAGCAGTAGCGCTGAGAGTGGTGATCAGCCCCAGCATTTT.

The V and J genes are TRBV30 and TRBJ2-7; a weak D match, TRBD2 (6 bases). Germline lookup yields CDR1 GTSNPN and CDR2 SVGIG (reference sequence). The CDR3 length is 14 residues. The V gene lost 3 bases and the J gene lost 3 bases, with 15 bases spanning the gap. The CDR3 nucleotides read TGTGCCTGGAGCGGAGGGCGAGCGGTCTACGAGCAGTACTTC. Its translation: CAWSGGRAVYEQYF.

The chain carries TRBV5-1 and TRBJ1-1, with 8 bases that match TRBD1. With V trimmed by 2 bases and J by 1 base, 4 bases remained unmatched. This CDR3 has 15 residues. The V gene's germline CDR1 is SGHRS and CDR2 YFSETQ. The CDR3 loop reads CASSFRTGTNTEAFF. The CDR3 region has the DNA TGCGCCAGCAGCTTTAGGACAGGGACGAACACTGAAGCTTTCTTT.

This clone was found once. The chain recombines TRBV11-2 with TRBJ2-7, with D possibly matching TRBD2 (7 bases). Per germline, CDR1 SGHAT and CDR2 FQNNGV. Trimming took off 1 base at V and 6 bases at J, with 19 bases between the two ends. The CDR3 extends over 16 amino acids. CDR3 nucleotide sequence: TGTGCCAGCAGCTTAGTAGGTGGAGGGGGGGCGCTCGAGCAGTACTTC. Translated: CASSLVGGGGALEQYF.

Concerning this clone itself: Sequence at one end of the junction differs from germline and may be a read error. V usage is TRBV7-7 and J usage is TRBJ2-1; 10 nucleotides line up with TRBD2. Germline CDR1 SSHAT, CDR2 FNYEAQ (reference sequence). The CDR3 is made up of 17 amino acids. As DNA, the CDR3 is TGTGCTAGCAGCCCATCGGTCGCTAGCGGGAGATGGTATGAGCAGTTCTTC. It codes for CASSPSVASGRWYEQFF. Full variable domain (outside the CDR3, taken from reference TRBV7-7 and TRBJ2-1): GAGVSQSPRYKVTKRGQDVTLRCDPISSHATLYWYQQALGQGPEFLTYFNYEAQPDKSGLPSDRFSAERPEGSISTLTIQRTEQRDSAMYRCASSPSVASGRWYEQFFGPGTRLTVL.

This clone was counted at least ten times. The chain carries TRBV11-2 and TRBJ2-3; D is perhaps TRBD2 (7 bases). Germline values: CDR1 SGHAT, CDR2 FQNNGV. Trimming left V 5 bases short and J 7 bases short, with 19 bases between. This CDR3 has 15 amino acids. CDR3 residues: CASSPIGGGPYTQYF. The DNA of the CDR3 is TGTGCCAGCAGCCCAATTGGGGGGGGGCCGTATACGCAGTATTTT.

This sequence joins TRBV19 and TRBJ1-2, with D unclear. CDR1 and CDR2 (germline): LNHDA, SQIVND (reference sequence). The germline V and J ends were trimmed by 5 bases and 4 bases, with 11 bases remaining between them. This CDR3 comprises 13 residues. The chain's CDR3 is CASSVSGFYGYTF. CDR3 DNA: TGTGCCAGTAGTGTATCGGGGTTCTATGGCTACACCTTC.

This sequence joins TRBV27 and TRBJ1-6; TRBD1 aligns across 7 bases. The CDR3 covers 13 residues. Germline V gene lookup returns CDR1 MNHEY and CDR2 SMNVEV (reference sequence). V was clipped by 4 bases and J by 14 bases; unmatched bases: 8. The CDR3 is CASSWDRRSSLHF. In DNA form, the CDR3 reads TGTGCCAGCAGTTGGGACAGACGTTCTTCCCTCCACTTT.

The chain employs TRBV5-1 and TRBJ2-3, with D possibly being TRBD2 (5 bases). Germline-derived CDR1 and CDR2 are SGHRS and YFSETQ. CDR3 size: 12 residues. V was clipped by 4 bases and J by 6 bases, with 9 bases between them. The CDR3 region has the DNA TGCGCCAGCAGCCCCGGAGGTGATACGCAGTATTTT. Amino acids: CASSPGGDTQYF. Full variable domain (outside the CDR3, taken from reference TRBV5-1 and TRBJ2-3): KAGVTQTPRYLIKTRGQQVTLSCSPISGHRSVSWYQQTPGQGLQFLFEYFSETQRNKGNFPGRFSGRQFSNSRSEMNVSTLELGDSALYLCASSPGGDTQYFGPGTRLTVL.

The chain carries TRBV28 and TRBJ2-1; 9 positions match TRBD1. Germline trimming cut 8 bases from V and 5 bases from J; bases unmatched to any gene: 13. Germline values: CDR1 MDHEN, CDR2 SYDVKM. The CDR3 consists of 16 residues. The CDR3 spells CASLLGQGPSDNEQFF. The CDR3 DNA reads TGTGCCAGCCTTCTTGGACAGGGGCCTAGCGACAATGAGCAGTTCTTC.

The gene calls are TRBV30 and TRBJ2-1; weak D call: TRBD1 (6 bases). V lost 8 bases and J 0 bases, leaving 14 bases between the germline ends. Germline V gene lookup returns CDR1 GTSNPN and CDR2 SVGIG (reference sequence). CDR3 length: 14 residues. The CDR3, as DNA: TGTGCCGTGGACAGAACCGCCTCCTACAATGAGCAGTTCTTC. This encodes CAVDRTASYNEQFF.

The V and J genes are TRBV27 and TRBJ2-3, with 8 bases identical to TRBD2. Per the germline V gene, CDR1 is MNHEY and CDR2 is SMNVEV (reference sequence). Losses at the gene ends were 5 bases for V and 0 bases for J; bases not matched to a gene: 13. CDR3 length: 18 amino acids. The CDR3: CASSNPRGGPSSTDTQYF. CDR3 nucleotide sequence: TGTGCCAGCAGTAACCCTCGCGGGGGGCCCTCTAGCACAGATACGCAGTATTTT.

The gene calls are TRBV28 and TRBJ2-7, with TRBD1 matching over 8 bases. This CDR3 comprises 13 residues. Trimming removed 5 bases from V and 5 bases from J; junction bases left unmatched: 5. Germline V lookup: CDR1 MDHEN, CDR2 SYDVKM. Here the CDR3 DNA reads TGTGCCAGCAGTAACAGGGGGGTCAACGAGCAGTACTTC. Its translation is CASSNRGVNEQYF.

This chain connects TRBV5-1 to TRBJ1-3, with TRBD1 identical over 8 bases. This CDR3 comprises 14 residues. Losses at the gene ends were 4 bases for V and 0 bases for J; bases not matched to a gene: 0. The germline CDR1 and CDR2 sequences are SGHRS and YFSETQ. This chain's CDR3 is CASSQGASGNTIYF. The DNA for the CDR3 is TGCGCCAGCAGCCAGGGGGCCTCTGGAAACACCATATATTTT.

J is TRBJ2-1 and V is TRBV28, with D possibly matching TRBD1 (5 bases). CDR3 length: 15 residues. Germline V gives CDR1 MDHEN, CDR2 SYDVKM. Trimming cost V 8 bases and J 0 bases, with 14 bases left between them. As DNA, the CDR3 is TGTGCCAGCCGGACAAATCCGAGCTCCTACAATGAGCAGTTCTTC. The encoded protein is CASRTNPSSYNEQFF.

This clone was seen a handful of times. The chain combines TRBV6-2 or TRBV6-3 with TRBJ2-2; 7 bases are a match to TRBD2. The CDR3 extends over 15 amino acids. Per germline, CDR1 MNHEY and CDR2 SVGEGT. The V and J ends lost 2 bases and 3 bases, in that order; junction bases with no gene match: 3. CDR3 region: CASSYERGYTGELFF. The DNA of the CDR3 is TGTGCCAGCAGTTACGAGCGGGGCTACACCGGGGAGCTGTTTTTT.

This chain links TRBV10-3 with TRBJ1-1; D is possibly TRBD1 (6 bases). The CDR3 loop spans 15 amino acids. Looked up from germline, CDR1 is ENHRY and CDR2 is SYGVKD. V was pared by 7 bases and J by 0 bases, with 15 bases between. CDR3 in DNA: TGTGCCATCAAAGGGATCGGACAGATGAACACTGAAGCTTTCTTT. This codes for CAIKGIGQMNTEAFF.

V is TRBV19 and J is TRBJ2-7; 8 bases agree with TRBD1. The CDR3 runs to 14 residues. From germline, CDR1 is LNHDA and CDR2 SQIVND (reference sequence). Trimming removed 5 bases from V and 5 bases from J; junction bases left unmatched: 8. The CDR3 region is CASSLTGGHNEQYF. The CDR3 DNA reads as TGTGCCAGTAGTCTTACAGGGGGTCACAACGAGCAGTACTTC.

The chain carries TRBV6-4 and TRBJ2-2; 14 nucleotides align to TRBD2. Looked up from germline, CDR1 is MRHNA and CDR2 is SNTAGT. With 4 bases clipped from V and 4 bases from J, the junction kept 2 bases outside the gene matches. CDR3 length: 16 residues. The CDR3 nucleotides read TGTGCCAGCAGTGCGGGACTAGCGGGAGCCACCGGGGAGCTGTTTTTT. Its protein product is CASSAGLAGATGELFF.

In this sample, this clone turned up once. This chain uses TRBV30 with TRBJ2-1; 8 nucleotides agree with TRBD1. Unmatched junction bases numbered 11, after V lost 7 bases and J lost 3 bases. CDR3 size: 15 residues. CDR1 and CDR2 from the germline V gene are GTSNPN and SVGIG (reference sequence). CDR3 residues: CASVGGTGVYNEQFF. The CDR3 DNA is TGTGCCTCGGTCGGTGGGACAGGAGTCTACAATGAGCAGTTCTTC. Full variable domain (outside the CDR3, taken from reference TRBV30 and TRBJ2-1): SQTIHQWPATLVQPVGSPLSLECTVEGTSNPNLYWYRQAAGRGLQLLFYSVGIGQISSEVPQNLSASRPQDRQFILSSKKLLLSDSGFYLCASVGGTGVYNEQFFGPGTRLTVL.

The J gene is TRBJ1-2, the V gene TRBV3-1 (or the pseudogene TRBV3-2); D unclear. Trimming removed 4 bases from V and 8 bases from J, with 23 bases in between. CDR3 length equals 16 residues. Germline-derived CDR1 and CDR2 are LGHDT and YNNKEL (reference sequence). The CDR3 here is CASSREVWTPKGGYTF. For the CDR3, the DNA is TGTGCCAGCAGCCGAGAGGTATGGACTCCCAAAGGAGGCTACACCTTC.

The genes are TRBV13 and TRBJ2-7, with 7 bases identical to TRBD1. From germline, CDR1 is PRHDT and CDR2 FYEKMQ (reference sequence). There are 14 residues in the CDR3. V shed 5 bases and J 0 bases; nucleotides not matched to a gene: 4. The CDR3 coding sequence is TGTGCCAGCAGCCTACGGGACAGCTCCTACGAGCAGTACTTC. Translated: CASSLRDSSYEQYF.

This chain links TRBV10-3 with TRBJ2-5; tentatively, D is TRBD1 (5 bases). The CDR3 is 15 residues long. Germline CDR1 ENHRY, CDR2 SYGVKD. The ends were cut back, 3 bases at V and 3 bases at J, with 14 bases in the middle. The CDR3 reads CAISDTDSLKETQYF. The CDR3 DNA follows: TGTGCCATCAGTGATACCGACAGTCTGAAAGAGACCCAGTACTTC.

The chain couples TRBV3-1 (or the pseudogene TRBV3-2) to TRBJ2-6; D remains unclear. The length of the CDR3 is 14 residues. The germline V gene encodes CDR1 LGHDT and CDR2 YNNKEL (reference sequence). V lost 4 bases and J lost 1, with 5 bases in between. CDR3 sequence (DNA): TGTGCCAGCAGCCGTAGTTCTGGGGCCAACGTCCTGACTTTC. Its protein is CASSRSSGANVLTF.

The CDR3 reads CASRFDRIEQYF. CDR3 in DNA: TGCGCCAGCAGATTCGACAGGATAGAACAGTACTTC. The chain is built from TRBV10-1 and TRBJ2-7, with a weak D call TRBD1 (6 bases). V shed 6 bases and J shed 10 bases, with 16 bases lying between them. Germline V gives CDR1 WNHNN, CDR2 SYGVQD (reference sequence). This CDR3 region has 12 residues.

This clone was observed a few times. V usage is TRBV5-1 and J usage is TRBJ1-2; 9 bases are a match to TRBD1. This CDR3 is 14 amino acids long. V shed 4 bases and J 4 bases; nucleotides not matched to a gene: 5. Germline values: CDR1 SGHRS, CDR2 YFSETQ. DNA of the CDR3: TGCGCCAGCAGCAACAGGGGGCCTGCCTATGGCTACACCTTC. Translation: CASSNRGPAYGYTF.

The count of this clone is one. The chain couples TRBV19 to TRBJ2-5; 10 bases map to TRBD2. J gave up 6 bases and V 6 bases, and 10 bases lay outside the gene matches. The length of the CDR3 is 15 residues. Germline V CDR1 and CDR2: LNHDA, SQIVND (reference sequence). CDR3 residues: CASSPSSGGLKTQYF. In DNA form, the CDR3 reads TGTGCCAGTAGCCCGTCTAGCGGGGGCTTGAAGACCCAGTACTTC.

CDR3 in DNA: TGTGCCAGTTTACAGGGGTTCAACCAGCCCCAGCATTTT. Its translation is CASLQGFNQPQHF. The J gene is TRBJ1-5, the V gene TRBV19, with 7 bases identical to TRBD1. The J segment lost 7 bases and the V segment lost 8 bases, leaving 8 bases of the junction unmatched. Germline V gene data show CDR1 as LNHDA and CDR2 as SQIVND (reference sequence). The CDR3 loop spans 13 amino acids.

The chain carries TRBV5-4 and TRBJ2-3; D perhaps matches TRBD1 (6 bases). The CDR3 totals 15 residues. Germline values: CDR1 SGHNT, CDR2 YYREEE (reference sequence). The V end lost 0 bases, the J end lost 1 base, and 9 bases lay between the germline ends. CDR3 sequence (DNA): TGTGCCAGCAGCTTGGGAGGACAGCGCACAGATACGCAGTATTTT. This sequence encodes CASSLGGQRTDTQYF. The whole variable domain, remainder taken from reference TRBV5-4 and TRBJ2-3, is ETGVTQSPTHLIKTRGQQVTLRCSSQSGHNTVSWYQQALGQGPQFIFQYYREEENGRGNFPPRFSGLQFPNYSSELNVNALELDDSALYLCASSLGGQRTDTQYFGPGTRLTVL.